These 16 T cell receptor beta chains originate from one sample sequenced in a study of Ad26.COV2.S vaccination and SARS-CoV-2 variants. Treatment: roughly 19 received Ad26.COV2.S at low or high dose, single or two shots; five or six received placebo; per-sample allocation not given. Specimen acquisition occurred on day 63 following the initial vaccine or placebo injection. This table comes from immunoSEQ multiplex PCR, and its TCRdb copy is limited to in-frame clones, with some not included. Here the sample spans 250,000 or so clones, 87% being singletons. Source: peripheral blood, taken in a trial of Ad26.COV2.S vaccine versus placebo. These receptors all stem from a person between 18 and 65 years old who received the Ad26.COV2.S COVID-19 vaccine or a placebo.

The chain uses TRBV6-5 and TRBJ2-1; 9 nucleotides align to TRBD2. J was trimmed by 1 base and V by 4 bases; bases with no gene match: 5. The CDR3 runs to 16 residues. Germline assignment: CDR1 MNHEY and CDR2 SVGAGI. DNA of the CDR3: TGTGCCAGCAGTTTCGAAACTAGCGGGTCCTACAATGAGCAGTTCTTC. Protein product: CASSFETSGSYNEQFF.

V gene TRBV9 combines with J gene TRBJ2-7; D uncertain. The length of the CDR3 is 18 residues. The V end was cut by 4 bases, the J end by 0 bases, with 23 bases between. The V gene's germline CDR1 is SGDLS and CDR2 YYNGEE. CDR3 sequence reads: CASSPKGDLIITSYEQYV. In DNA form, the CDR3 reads TGTGCCAGCAGCCCAAAGGGCGACTTAATCATTACCTCCTACGAGCAGTACGTC.

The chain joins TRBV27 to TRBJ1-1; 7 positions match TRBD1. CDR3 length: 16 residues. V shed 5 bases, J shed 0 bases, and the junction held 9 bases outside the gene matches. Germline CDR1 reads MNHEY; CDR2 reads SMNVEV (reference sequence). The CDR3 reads CASSLILTGMNTEAFF. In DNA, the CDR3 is TGTGCCAGCAGTCTTATCCTGACAGGGATGAACACTGAAGCTTTCTTT.

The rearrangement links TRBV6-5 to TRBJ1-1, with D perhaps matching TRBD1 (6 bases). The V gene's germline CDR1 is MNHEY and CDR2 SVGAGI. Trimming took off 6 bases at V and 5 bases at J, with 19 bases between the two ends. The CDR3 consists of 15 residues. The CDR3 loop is CASRAQQGGWTEAFF. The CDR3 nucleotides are TGTGCCAGCAGAGCACAACAGGGTGGTTGGACTGAAGCTTTCTTT.

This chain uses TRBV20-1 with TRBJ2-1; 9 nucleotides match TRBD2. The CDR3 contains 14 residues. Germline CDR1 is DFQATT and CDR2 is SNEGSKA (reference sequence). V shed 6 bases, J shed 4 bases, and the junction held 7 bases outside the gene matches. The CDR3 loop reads CSASTSGYYNEQFF. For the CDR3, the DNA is TGCAGTGCCAGTACTAGCGGGTATTACAATGAGCAGTTCTTC.

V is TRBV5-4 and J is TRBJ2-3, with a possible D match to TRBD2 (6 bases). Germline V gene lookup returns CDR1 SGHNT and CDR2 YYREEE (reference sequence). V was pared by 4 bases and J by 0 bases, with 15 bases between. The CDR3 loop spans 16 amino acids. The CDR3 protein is CASSPISAGSTDTQYF. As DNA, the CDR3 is TGTGCCAGCAGCCCGATTTCGGCGGGGAGCACAGATACGCAGTATTTT.

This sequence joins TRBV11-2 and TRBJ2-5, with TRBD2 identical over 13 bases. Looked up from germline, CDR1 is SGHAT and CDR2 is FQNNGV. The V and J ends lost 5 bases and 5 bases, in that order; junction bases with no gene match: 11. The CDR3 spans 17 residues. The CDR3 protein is CASSPSRLAGGSETQYF. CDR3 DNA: TGTGCCAGCAGCCCCAGCCGACTAGCGGGGGGTTCGGAGACCCAGTACTTC.

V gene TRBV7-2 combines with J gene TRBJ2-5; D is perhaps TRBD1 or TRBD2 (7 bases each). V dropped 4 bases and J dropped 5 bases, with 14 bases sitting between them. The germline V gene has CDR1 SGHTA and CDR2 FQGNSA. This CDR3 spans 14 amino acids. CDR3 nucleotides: TGTGCCAGCAGCTCCCAGGGGGGGAGGGAGACCCAGTACTTC. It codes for CASSSQGGRETQYF.

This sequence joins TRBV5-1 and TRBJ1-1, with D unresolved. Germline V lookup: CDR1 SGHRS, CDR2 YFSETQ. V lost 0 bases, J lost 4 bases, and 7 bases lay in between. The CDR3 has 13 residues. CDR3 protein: CASSLVLLTEAFF. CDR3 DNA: TGCGCCAGCAGCTTGGTATTGCTCACTGAAGCTTTCTTT.

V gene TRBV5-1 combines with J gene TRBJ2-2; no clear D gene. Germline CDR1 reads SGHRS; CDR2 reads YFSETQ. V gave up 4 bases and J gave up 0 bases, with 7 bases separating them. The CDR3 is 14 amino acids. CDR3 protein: CASSPGSNTGELFF. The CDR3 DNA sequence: TGCGCCAGCAGCCCCGGGTCGAACACCGGGGAGCTGTTTTTT.

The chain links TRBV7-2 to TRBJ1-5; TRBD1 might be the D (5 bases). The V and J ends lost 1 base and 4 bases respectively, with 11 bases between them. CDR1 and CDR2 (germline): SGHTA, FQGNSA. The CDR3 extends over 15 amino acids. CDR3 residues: CASSLGGGGNQPQHF. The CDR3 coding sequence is TGTGCCAGCAGCTTAGGGGGGGGTGGTAATCAGCCCCAGCATTTT.

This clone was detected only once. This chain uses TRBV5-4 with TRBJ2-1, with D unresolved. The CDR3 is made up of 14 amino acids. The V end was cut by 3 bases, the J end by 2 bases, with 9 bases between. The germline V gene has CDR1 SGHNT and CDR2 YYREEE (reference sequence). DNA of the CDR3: TGTGCCAGCAGCTCCATGGGGACCTACAATGAGCAGTTCTTC. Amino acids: CASSSMGTYNEQFF.

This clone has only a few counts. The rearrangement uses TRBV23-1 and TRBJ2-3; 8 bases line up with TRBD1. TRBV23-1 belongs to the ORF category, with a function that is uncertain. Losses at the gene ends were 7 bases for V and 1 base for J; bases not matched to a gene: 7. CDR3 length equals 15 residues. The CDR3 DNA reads TGCGCCAGCAATTCCGGGACAGGCCGCACAGATACGCAGTATTTT. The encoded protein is CASNSGTGRTDTQYF.

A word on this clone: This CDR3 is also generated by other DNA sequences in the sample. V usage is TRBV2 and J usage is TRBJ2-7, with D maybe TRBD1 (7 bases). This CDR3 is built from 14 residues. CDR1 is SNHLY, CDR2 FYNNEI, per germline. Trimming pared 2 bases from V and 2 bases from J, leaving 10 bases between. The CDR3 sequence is CASSEQGEAYEQYF. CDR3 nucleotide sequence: TGTGCCAGCAGTGAACAGGGGGAGGCCTACGAGCAGTACTTC.

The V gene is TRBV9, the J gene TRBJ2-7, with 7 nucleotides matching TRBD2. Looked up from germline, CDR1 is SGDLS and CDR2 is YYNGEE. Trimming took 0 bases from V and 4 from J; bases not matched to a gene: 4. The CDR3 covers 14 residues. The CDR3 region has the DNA TGTGCCAGCAGCGTAGGTCCAGCGGGATACGAGCAGTACGTC. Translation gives CASSVGPAGYEQYV.

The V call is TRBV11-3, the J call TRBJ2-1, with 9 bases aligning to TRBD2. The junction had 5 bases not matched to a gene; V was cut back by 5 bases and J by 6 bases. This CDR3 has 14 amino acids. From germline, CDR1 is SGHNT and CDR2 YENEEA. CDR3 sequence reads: CASSLRGGSNEQFF. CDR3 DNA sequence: TGTGCCAGCAGCCTGCGGGGGGGGTCCAATGAGCAGTTCTTC.